This T cell receptor beta chain was retrieved from a study of control samples from healthy donors and cancer patients. This CDR3 has 15 amino acids. The germline gives CDR1 SGHRS, CDR2 YFSETQ. The trim removed 2 bases at V and 2 bases at J, leaving 5 bases unmatched. Using immunoSEQ multiplex PCR, the repertoire was profiled, and TCRdb retains in-frame clones only, with some absent. The sample consists of 150,000 to 180,000 clones, 85% to 95% of them appearing once. This chain links TRBV5-1 with TRBJ2-7; 9 bases agree with TRBD1. This receptor was identified in a man aged 45 to 65 in good health. Sample: blood. The CDR3 DNA reads as TGCGCCAGCAGCTTAGCCGGGACAGGGACCTACGAGCAGTACTTC. Translating it yields CASSLAGTGTYEQYF.